Shown below are 11 T cell receptor beta chains from a single sample sequenced in a study of cytomegalovirus exposure and HLA in healthy donors. The PCR made use of 60 Vbeta and 13 Jbeta primers. Measured with immunoSEQ multiplex PCR; TCRdb has only the in-frame clones, and not every one. The sample yields fewer than 85,000 clones, about four fifths seen once. Sample: PBMCs. These receptors originate from a male donor in good health and CMV-seropositive.

V usage is TRBV15 and J usage is TRBJ2-5; D perhaps matches TRBD1 (5 bases). Trimming shortened V by 0 bases and J by 4 bases, and 21 bases separated the two germline ends. The CDR3 sequence is 18 residues long. Germline values: CDR1 LNHNV, CDR2 YYDKDF (reference sequence). The CDR3 nucleotides are TGTGCCACCAGCAGAGATCTCCAGGGTTCGGATAGTGGAGAGACCCAGTACTTC. This sequence encodes CATSRDLQGSDSGETQYF. Complete variable domain (other parts from reference TRBV15 and TRBJ2-5): DAMVIQNPRYQVTQFGKPVTLSCSQTLNHNVMYWYQQKSSQAPKLLFHYYDKDFNNEADTPDNFQSRRPNTSFCFLDIRSPGLGDTAMYLCATSRDLQGSDSGETQYFGPGTRLLVL.

The chain has TRBV7-6 and TRBJ2-2; D gene uncertain. Germline assignment: CDR1 SGHVS and CDR2 FNYEAQ. Deletions cut 3 bases from V and 5 bases from J, with 4 bases between. The CDR3 consists of 12 residues. DNA of the CDR3: TGTGCCAGCAGCTTTCAGACCGGGGAGCTGTTTTTT. Amino acids: CASSFQTGELFF.

This chain joins TRBV4-2 and TRBJ2-1; TRBD2 aligns across 13 bases. V gave up 1 base and J gave up 14 bases; unmatched junction bases: 11. The CDR3 covers 16 residues. Germline V gene data show CDR1 as LGHNA and CDR2 as YNFKEQ. The CDR3 nucleotides are TGTGCCAGCAGCCAAGGGGGCCAACTAGCGGGGGGGCCAAAGTTCTTC. Its protein product is CASSQGGQLAGGPKFF.

The chain links TRBV14 to TRBJ2-7; 10 bases match TRBD2. J gave up 0 bases and V 3 bases, and 2 bases lay outside the gene matches. The CDR3 loop spans 15 amino acids. Germline assignment: CDR1 SGHDN and CDR2 FVKESK. The CDR3 DNA follows: TGTGCCAGCAGCCACTGGACTAGCGGCTCCTACGAGCAGTACTTC. Amino acid sequence: CASSHWTSGSYEQYF.

This clone was recorded only once. The chain links TRBV4-1 to TRBJ2-7; possible D gene TRBD2, 5 bases. V lost 3 bases and J 1 base, leaving 16 bases between the germline ends. Germline loops: CDR1 MGHRA, CDR2 YSYEKL. The CDR3 contains 16 residues. CDR3 nucleotide sequence: TGCGCCAGCAGCCACAATAGCGCGGACGGGTCCTACGAGCAGTACTTC. This gives the protein CASSHNSADGSYEQYF.

The chain recombines TRBV19 with TRBJ2-7, with 7 bases that match TRBD2. Germline assignment: CDR1 LNHDA and CDR2 SQIVND (reference sequence). The CDR3 sequence is 13 residues long. Unmatched junction bases numbered 10, after V lost 9 bases and J lost 5 bases. The CDR3 protein is CASRTAGAHEQYF. The CDR3 DNA follows: TGTGCCAGCAGGACTGCGGGAGCCCACGAGCAGTACTTC.

The chain carries TRBV10-3 and TRBJ2-7; D gene unclear. The germline CDR1 and CDR2 sequences are ENHRY and SYGVKD. This CDR3 spans 12 amino acids. V lost 7 bases and J 2 bases, leaving 9 bases between the germline ends. CDR3 sequence: CAIKSPPYEQYF. In DNA form, the CDR3 reads TGTGCCATCAAGAGCCCTCCCTACGAGCAGTACTTC.

The CDR3 sequence is CASSSLGTDTQYF. The CDR3 DNA is TGTGCCAGCAGCTCACTAGGCACAGATACGCAGTATTTT. This rearrangement joins TRBV27 to TRBJ2-3; TRBD2 might be the D (5 bases). This CDR3 comprises 13 residues. The germline V and J ends were trimmed by 6 bases and 1 base, with 8 bases remaining between them. Per the germline V gene, CDR1 is MNHEY and CDR2 is SMNVEV (reference sequence).

The V gene is TRBV7-9, the J gene TRBJ2-7; D remains unclear. The V end lost 1 base, the J end lost 1 base, and 8 bases lay between the germline ends. The germline V gene has CDR1 SEHNR and CDR2 FQNEAQ (reference sequence). The CDR3 sequence is 14 residues long. Here the CDR3 reads CASSLDIQSYEQYF. The CDR3 DNA reads TGTGCCAGCAGCTTAGACATTCAATCCTACGAGCAGTACTTC.

The DNA for the CDR3 is TGCGCCAGCAGCCGGGGGGAATTTTGGACTGAAGCTTTCTTT. Its translation: CASSRGEFWTEAFF. This chain connects TRBV4-1 to TRBJ1-1, with D possibly being TRBD1 (5 bases). Germline V gene sequence: CDR1 MGHRA, CDR2 YSYEKL. The CDR3 totals 14 residues. Trimming stripped 4 bases from V and 5 bases from J, with 14 bases between.

The chain carries TRBV28 and TRBJ2-7, with a possible D match to TRBD2 (5 bases). The CDR3 consists of 13 residues. The V end lost 3 bases, the J end lost 7 bases, and 13 bases lay between the germline ends. Germline V gene lookup returns CDR1 MDHEN and CDR2 SYDVKM. As DNA, the CDR3 is TGTGCCAGCAGTTTTATTAAGGGCGGGGAGCAGTACTTC. It yields the protein CASSFIKGGEQYF. The entire variable domain, with the rest obtained from reference TRBV28 and TRBJ2-7, is as follows: DVKVTQSSRYLVKRTGEKVFLECVQDMDHENMFWYRQDPGLGLRLIYFSYDVKMKEKGDIPEGYSVSREKKERFSLILESASTNQTSMYLCASSFIKGGEQYFGPGTRLTVT.